This note documents a single TCR beta chain sequence. V shed 2 bases and J shed 1 base, with 15 bases lying between them. The V gene's germline CDR1 is SGHTS and CDR2 YDEGEE. This CDR3 has 16 amino acids. This sample stems from a study of control samples from healthy donors and cancer patients. TCRdb's table, derived via immunoSEQ multiplex PCR, lists solely in-frame clones and lacks some. The sample shows about 60,000 clones, about nine tenths of them seen only once. The specimen sequenced was PBMCs. The sequence came from a woman aged 45-65 years with colorectal cancer. The genes are TRBV5-8 and TRBJ1-1; D is uncertain. The CDR3 is CASSFRHSPPNTEAFF. For the CDR3, the DNA is TGTGCCAGCAGCTTCCGACATTCCCCACCGAACACTGAAGCTTTCTTT.